This record concerns one T cell receptor (beta chain) sequence. What it recognizes is unknown. The sample belongs to a study of beta chain features in type 1 diabetes. Study-level points and caveats: Lower insertion and higher deletion counts appeared at VDJ junctions in type 1 diabetes patients.

Sequencing targeted expressed TCRB transcripts, as all isolated RNA had been reverse transcribed. The assay was immunoSEQ multiplex PCR, and TCRdb's table has in-frame clones only and misses some. Of some 230,000 clones in the sample, 7.5% to 10% were seen once. Naive, central memory, regulatory and stem cell-like memory cells within the CD4+ compartment were sorted using CD45RO/CCR7/CD25/CD127/CD95/CD27. All of the sorted populations showed purity greater than 95%. In germline, CDR1 is SEHNR, CDR2 FQNEAQ (reference sequence). The CDR3 consists of 15 residues. With 2 bases clipped from V and 7 bases from J, the junction kept 5 bases outside the gene matches.

This chain connects TRBV7-9 to TRBJ2-1; 10 nucleotides line up with TRBD2. This receptor was taken from a woman aged 18-30 years in good health. The sequencing sample was made of naive CD4+ T cells from blood. The CDR3 spells CASSLNSGRGNEQFF. DNA of the CDR3: TGTGCCAGCAGCTTAAACAGCGGGAGGGGGAATGAGCAGTTCTTC. Full variable domain (missing parts from reference TRBV7-9 and TRBJ2-1): DTGVSQNPRHKITKRGQNVTFRCDPISEHNRLYWYRQTLGQGPEFLTYFQNEAQLEKSRLLSDRFSAERPKGSFSTLEIQRTEQGDSAMYLCASSLNSGRGNEQFFGPGTRLTVL.